This T cell receptor (beta chain) was sequenced during a study of blood T cell repertoires in COVID-19. V lost 0 bases and J lost 3, with 11 bases in between. Germline values: CDR1 MNHEY, CDR2 SMNVEV (reference sequence). There are 15 residues in the CDR3. Sequenced by immunoSEQ multiplex PCR; TCRdb stores in-frame clones only, minus some. The sample lists 300,000 to 450,000 clones; around 85% were seen once. Sequencing input: peripheral blood. This clonotype was sampled from a woman younger than 30 with acute or convalescent COVID-19. V gene TRBV27 combines with J gene TRBJ1-2, with D tentatively TRBD1 (6 bases). CDR3: CASSLSFEGDYGYTF. The CDR3 DNA is TGTGCCAGCAGTTTATCGTTCGAGGGGGACTATGGCTACACCTTC.